The 25 T cell receptor beta chains in this list originate from one sample, sequenced in a study of control samples from healthy donors and cancer patients. Libraries were prepared by immunoSEQ multiplex PCR; TCRdb keeps only in-frame clonotypes and omits some of them. This table has 100,000 to 150,000 clones, around 94% appearing once. The sample was PBMCs. Source of these receptors: an older man with head and neck cancer.

The genes are TRBV25-1 and TRBJ1-1; a weak D match, TRBD1 (6 bases). CDR3 size: 15 residues. CDR1 is MGHDK, CDR2 SYGVNS, per germline. The ends were cut back, 4 bases at V and 1 base at J, with 13 bases in the middle. This chain's CDR3 is CASSGQGLANTEAFF. The CDR3 region has the DNA TGTGCCAGCAGTGGGCAGGGGCTGGCGAACACTGAAGCTTTCTTT.

As for this clone: Other DNA sequences within the sample encode an identical CDR3. This chain joins TRBV5-4 and TRBJ1-1, with 7 bases matching TRBD1. V dropped 5 bases and J dropped 5; count of bases not matched to a gene: 6. Germline-derived CDR1 and CDR2 are SGHNT and YYREEE (reference sequence). This CDR3 comprises 13 residues. Written as DNA, the CDR3 is TGTGCCAGCAGTAGACAGGGTGGGACTGAAGCTTTCTTT. The encoded protein is CASSRQGGTEAFF.

The chain links TRBV7-2 to TRBJ2-1; D call uncertain. Trimming left V 5 bases short and J 4 bases short, with 15 bases between. The CDR3 totals 15 residues. Germline V gene sequence: CDR1 SGHTA, CDR2 FQGNSA. The CDR3 loop is CASSPEVGVYNEQFF. The CDR3 bases are TGTGCCAGCAGCCCCGAGGTTGGAGTTTACAATGAGCAGTTCTTC.

The chain combines TRBV3-1 (or the pseudogene TRBV3-2) with TRBJ2-7; D not certain. CDR1 is LGHDT, CDR2 YNNKEL, per germline (reference sequence). This CDR3 region has 12 residues. Trimming took 0 bases from V and 5 from J, leaving 5 bases between them. DNA for the CDR3: TGTGCCAGCAGCCAAGAGGGAAACGAGCAGTACTTC. This translates into CASSQEGNEQYF.

The chain links TRBV5-1 to TRBJ2-5; TRBD2 matches 9 bases. Germline V gives CDR1 SGHRS, CDR2 YFSETQ. The V gene end was trimmed by 4 bases and the J gene end by 0 bases; junction bases not matched to a gene: 10. CDR3 length: 17 residues. The CDR3 spells CASSPRASGAYQETQYF. The CDR3 nucleotides read TGCGCCAGCAGCCCCCGCGCTAGCGGGGCTTACCAAGAGACCCAGTACTTC. The entire variable domain, with the rest obtained from reference TRBV5-1 and TRBJ2-5, is as follows: KAGVTQTPRYLIKTRGQQVTLSCSPISGHRSVSWYQQTPGQGLQFLFEYFSETQRNKGNFPGRFSGRQFSNSRSEMNVSTLELGDSALYLCASSPRASGAYQETQYFGPGTRLLVL.

This chain connects TRBV25-1 to TRBJ1-2; 7 bases align to TRBD1. From germline, CDR1 is MGHDK and CDR2 SYGVNS. V shed 5 bases, J shed 1 base, and the junction held 10 bases outside the gene matches. This CDR3 comprises 16 residues. The CDR3 sequence: CASSSPGQLLNYGYTF. CDR3 nucleotide sequence: TGTGCCAGCAGTTCACCGGGACAGCTTCTTAACTATGGCTACACCTTC.

This clone was detected only a few times. The chain combines TRBV12-3 or TRBV12-4 with TRBJ1-2, with 8 bases matching TRBD1. This CDR3 contains 13 residues. After removal of 5 bases from V and 8 bases from J, the junction contained 7 bases not matched to a gene. CDR3 nucleotide sequence: TGTGCCAGCAGTCCAAGGACAGGGAGCGGCTACACCTTC. Translating gives CASSPRTGSGYTF.

This clone was counted a few times. In DNA form, the CDR3 reads TGCAGCGTTGGGGACAGGGACTTGGTTAACTATGGCTACACCTTC. Translated: CSVGDRDLVNYGYTF. This rearrangement joins TRBV29-1 to TRBJ1-2; 9 bases line up with TRBD1. CDR3 size: 15 residues. Germline CDR1 reads SQVTM; CDR2 reads ANQGSEA. Germline trimming cut 4 bases from V and 1 base from J; bases unmatched to any gene: 7. Looking up the rest from reference TRBV29-1 and TRBJ1-2 gives the full variable domain: SAVISQKPSRDICQRGTSLTIQCQVDSQVTMMFWYRQQPGQSLTLIATANQGSEATYESGFVIDKFPISRPNLTFSTLTVSNMSPEDSSIYLCSVGDRDLVNYGYTFGSGTRLTVV.

V is TRBV2 and J is TRBJ2-1; D remains ambiguous. V shed 1 base and J shed 5 bases, with 15 bases lying between them. The CDR3 sequence is 16 residues long. In germline, CDR1 is SNHLY, CDR2 FYNNEI. The CDR3 bases are TGTGCCAGCAGTGAAGAACCCCAAGGTCGGGACAATGAGCAGTTCTTC. This gives the protein CASSEEPQGRDNEQFF.

The rearrangement links TRBV6-1 to TRBJ2-7, with 8 bases lining up with TRBD1. Germline values: CDR1 MNHNS, CDR2 SASEGT. The length of the CDR3 is 14 residues. The V gene end was trimmed by 2 bases and the J gene end by 4 bases; junction bases not matched to a gene: 4. This chain's CDR3 is CASSESGGQYEQYF. The DNA of the CDR3 is TGTGCCAGCAGTGAATCAGGGGGCCAGTACGAGCAGTACTTC.

This chain joins TRBV5-4 and TRBJ1-4; 9 bases align to TRBD1. The germline gives CDR1 SGHNT, CDR2 YYREEE (reference sequence). CDR3 length: 17 amino acids. The J segment lost 2 bases and the V segment lost 2 bases, leaving 7 bases of the junction unmatched. The CDR3 spells CASSFYRGRETNEKLFF. In nucleotides, the CDR3 is TGTGCCAGCAGCTTTTACAGGGGGCGTGAGACTAATGAAAAACTGTTTTTT. The full variable domain, its missing parts supplied by reference TRBV5-4 and TRBJ1-4, is ETGVTQSPTHLIKTRGQQVTLRCSSQSGHNTVSWYQQALGQGPQFIFQYYREEENGRGNFPPRFSGLQFPNYSSELNVNALELDDSALYLCASSFYRGRETNEKLFFGSGTQLSVL.

The rearrangement joins TRBV6-6 to TRBJ2-2; 8 positions agree with TRBD2. CDR1 is MNHNY and CDR2 is SVGAGI in the germline V gene (reference sequence). The CDR3 is 15 amino acids. Trimming took 2 bases from V and 6 from J; bases not matched to a gene: 5. CDR3 coding DNA: TGTGCCAGCAGTTACGGGACTAGGGTACCCGGGGAGCTGTTTTTT. Translation gives CASSYGTRVPGELFF.

CDR3 nucleotides: TGTGCCAGCAGCTTAGCAGCCGGGGGTCGCATGAACACTGAAGCTTTCTTT. Amino acids: CASSLAAGGRMNTEAFF. This chain joins TRBV7-6 and TRBJ1-1, with TRBD1 as a possible D gene (5 bases). The CDR3 runs to 17 residues. Germline V CDR1 and CDR2: SGHVS, FNYEAQ. V lost 0 bases, J lost 0 bases, and 14 bases lay in between.

This chain joins TRBV6-5 and TRBJ2-1; 11 positions agree with TRBD2. The junction had 7 bases not matched to a gene; V was cut back by 6 bases and J by 6 bases. The CDR3 totals 15 residues. Germline V CDR1 and CDR2: MNHEY, SVGAGI. The CDR3 is CASRPTSGRFNEQFF. The DNA for the CDR3 is TGTGCCAGCAGACCCACTAGCGGGAGATTCAATGAGCAGTTCTTC.

The table lists this clone with a few counts. The chain carries TRBV18 and TRBJ1-1; 9 bases agree with TRBD1. From germline, CDR1 is KGHSH and CDR2 LQKENI. This CDR3 has 16 residues. Losses at the gene ends were 2 bases for V and 0 bases for J; bases not matched to a gene: 4. CDR3 amino acids: CASSPMGTGLNTEAFF. DNA of the CDR3: TGTGCCAGCTCACCAATGGGGACAGGGCTGAACACTGAAGCTTTCTTT.

This clone has just one count. This chain connects TRBV14 to TRBJ2-7; no clear D. Trimming removed 2 bases at V and 5 bases at J, with 10 bases between. The CDR3 totals 13 residues. Germline CDR1 and CDR2: SGHDN and FVKESK. CDR3 sequence (DNA): TGTGCCAGCAGCCAATGGATCAGCCACGAGCAGTACTTC. Translated, it gives CASSQWISHEQYF.

This clone has a single count. This chain links TRBV4-1 with TRBJ1-5; no clear D. The V end was cut by 8 bases, the J end by 1 base, with 9 bases between. Germline V gene data show CDR1 as MGHRA and CDR2 as YSYEKL. This CDR3 has 13 amino acids. In DNA, the CDR3 is TGCGCCAGCGCCATGGGCAGCAATCAGCCCCAGCATTTT. It specifies CASAMGSNQPQHF.

This chain uses TRBV18 with TRBJ1-2; no definite D call. The germline V and J ends were trimmed by 5 bases and 2 bases, with 9 bases remaining between them. CDR3 length equals 13 residues. The germline V gene has CDR1 KGHSH and CDR2 LQKENI. The chain's CDR3 is CASSNPKNYGYTF. CDR3 sequence (DNA): TGTGCCAGCTCAAATCCAAAAAACTATGGCTACACCTTC.

CDR3 loop: CASSLGEYQETQYF. The CDR3 nucleotides are TGCGCCAGCAGCTTGGGGGAATATCAAGAGACCCAGTACTTC. The gene calls are TRBV5-1 and TRBJ2-5, with D unresolved. V was trimmed by 0 bases and J by 2 bases, leaving 8 bases between them. Germline values: CDR1 SGHRS, CDR2 YFSETQ. The CDR3 has 14 amino acids. The whole variable domain, filled in from reference TRBV5-1 and TRBJ2-5, reads KAGVTQTPRYLIKTRGQQVTLSCSPISGHRSVSWYQQTPGQGLQFLFEYFSETQRNKGNFPGRFSGRQFSNSRSEMNVSTLELGDSALYLCASSLGEYQETQYFGPGTRLLVL.

CDR3 in amino acids: CASSDMTRREQYF. CDR3 sequence (DNA): TGTGCCAGCAGTGATATGACTAGACGGGAGCAGTACTTC. V is TRBV25-1 and J is TRBJ2-7; D may be TRBD2 (6 bases). Germline V gene data show CDR1 as MGHDK and CDR2 as SYGVNS. This CDR3 comprises 13 residues. V lost 3 bases and J lost 7, with 13 bases in between.

This clone has a single count. The gene calls are TRBV7-8 and TRBJ2-1; 11 bases align to TRBD2. CDR3 length: 17 residues. Per the germline V gene, CDR1 is SGHVS and CDR2 is FQNEAQ. The V segment lost 5 bases and the J segment 0 bases; nucleotides outside the gene matches: 6. CDR3 in DNA: TGTGCCAGCAGCCCTTTAGCGGGAGGGGCCTCCTACAATGAGCAGTTCTTC. It codes for CASSPLAGGASYNEQFF.

The chain recombines TRBV5-5 with TRBJ2-2; D perhaps matches TRBD2 (5 bases). Germline lookup yields CDR1 SGHKS and CDR2 YYEKEE (reference sequence). This CDR3 contains 13 residues. Trimming removed 4 bases at V and 4 bases at J, with 8 bases between. This chain's CDR3 is CASSARGTGELFF. CDR3 bases: TGTGCCAGCAGCGCCCGGGGCACCGGGGAGCTGTTTTTT.

The V and J genes are TRBV5-1 and TRBJ1-2; TRBD1 might be the D (5 bases). The germline CDR1 and CDR2 sequences are SGHRS and YFSETQ. Trimming removed 0 bases at V and 2 bases at J, with 14 bases between. The CDR3 is 16 amino acids. The CDR3 sequence: CASSLVMPGENYGYTF. In DNA, the CDR3 is TGCGCCAGCAGCTTGGTGATGCCGGGGGAAAACTATGGCTACACCTTC.

The chain carries TRBV6-5 and TRBJ1-2, with 9 bases identical to TRBD1. The germline gives CDR1 MNHEY, CDR2 SVGAGI. The length of the CDR3 is 15 residues. V was pared by 5 bases and J by 5 bases, with 9 bases of the junction left unmatched. CDR3 in DNA: TGTGCCAGCAGTCCACGGGGACAGGGATCTTATGGCTACACCTTC. It is translated as CASSPRGQGSYGYTF.

CDR3 sequence (DNA): TGTGCCTGGAGTACTGGCCAGGGAAACACCGGGGAGCTGTTTTTT. Translated: CAWSTGQGNTGELFF. The chain carries TRBV30 and TRBJ2-2; D possibly corresponds to TRBD1 (5 bases). Germline loops: CDR1 GTSNPN, CDR2 SVGIG (reference sequence). The length of the CDR3 is 15 residues. The V end lost 2 bases, the J end lost 2 bases, and 12 bases lay between the germline ends. The whole variable domain, filled in from reference TRBV30 and TRBJ2-2, reads SQTIHQWPATLVQPVGSPLSLECTVEGTSNPNLYWYRQAAGRGLQLLFYSVGIGQISSEVPQNLSASRPQDRQFILSSKKLLLSDSGFYLCAWSTGQGNTGELFFGEGSRLTVL.